Below, 17 T cell receptor beta chains from the same sample are listed, as sequenced in a study of neoadjuvant anti-PD-1 for oral cavity cancer. Clones were read by immunoSEQ multiplex PCR, and TCRdb kept only the in-frame ones, dropping some. The sample holds approximately 9,400 clones, approximately 72% seen once. Stated time point: after neoadjuvant nivolumab, at surgical resection. The input for sequencing was PBMCs, taken after nivolumab (anti-PD-1) treatment. Receptors were obtained from a person aged 40 to 85 with oral cavity squamous cell carcinoma.

The chain is built from TRBV5-5 and TRBJ1-4; the match to TRBD1 covers 7 bases. The CDR3 runs 16 residues. Germline trimming cut 0 bases from V and 8 bases from J; bases unmatched to any gene: 10. Germline CDR1 is SGHKS and CDR2 is YYEKEE (reference sequence). DNA of the CDR3: TGTGCCAGCAGCTTGGTCGCAGCAGGGGGTGGCGAAAAACTGTTTTTT. Amino acids: CASSLVAAGGGEKLFF. The full variable domain, rest sourced from reference TRBV5-5 and TRBJ1-4, is DAGVTQSPTHLIKTRGQQVTLRCSPISGHKSVSWYQQVLGQGPQFIFQYYEKEERGRGNFPDRFSARQFPNYSSELNVNALLLGDSALYLCASSLVAAGGGEKLFFGSGTQLSVL.

V usage is TRBV5-5 and J usage is TRBJ2-3; TRBD2 agrees at 8 bases. CDR3 length equals 15 residues. V gave up 0 bases and J gave up 4 bases; unmatched junction bases: 4. Germline CDR1 SGHKS, CDR2 YYEKEE (reference sequence). CDR3 region: CASSLVRGAPDTQYF. CDR3 bases: TGTGCCAGCAGCTTGGTGCGGGGGGCCCCAGATACGCAGTATTTT. The whole variable domain, remainder taken from reference TRBV5-5 and TRBJ2-3, is DAGVTQSPTHLIKTRGQQVTLRCSPISGHKSVSWYQQVLGQGPQFIFQYYEKEERGRGNFPDRFSARQFPNYSSELNVNALLLGDSALYLCASSLVRGAPDTQYFGPGTRLTVL.

This chain uses TRBV2 with TRBJ2-7; D unresolved. V dropped 5 bases and J dropped 12 bases, with 20 bases sitting between them. Germline V gives CDR1 SNHLY, CDR2 FYNNEI. This CDR3 has 13 residues. The CDR3 loop reads CASSSSEAEKRYF. The CDR3 DNA reads TGTGCCAGCAGTTCCTCCGAGGCCGAAAAGAGGTACTTC.

V is TRBV6-6 and J is TRBJ2-7, with a tentative D call TRBD1 (6 bases). Germline V lookup: CDR1 MNHNY, CDR2 SVGAGI (reference sequence). V shed 4 bases and J shed 4 bases, with 14 bases lying between them. This CDR3 spans 14 amino acids. The CDR3 region has the DNA TGTGCCAGCAGTTTGGACAGTTCCTTTTACGAGCAGTACTTC. Encoded protein: CASSLDSSFYEQYF.

This chain links TRBV30 with TRBJ1-5; 8 bases align to TRBD1. Per germline, CDR1 GTSNPN and CDR2 SVGIG (reference sequence). The CDR3 covers 16 residues. J was trimmed by 0 bases and V by 2 bases; bases with no gene match: 6. CDR3 nucleotide sequence: TGTGCCTGGAGTTCAGGGGGCCCCTATAGCAATCAGCCCCAGCATTTT. It specifies CAWSSGGPYSNQPQHF.

V and J are TRBV19 and TRBJ2-5; D might be TRBD2 (6 bases). The germline V gene has CDR1 LNHDA and CDR2 SQIVND (reference sequence). V lost 3 bases and J 5 bases, leaving 16 bases between the germline ends. CDR3 length equals 15 residues. This CDR3 is CASSISGLEGETQYF. The CDR3 nucleotides are TGTGCCAGTAGTATCAGCGGCCTGGAGGGGGAGACCCAGTACTTC. Full variable domain (missing parts from reference TRBV19 and TRBJ2-5): DGGITQSPKYLFRKEGQNVTLSCEQNLNHDAMYWYRQDPGQGLRLIYYSQIVNDFQKGDIAEGYSVSREKKESFPLTVTSAQKNPTAFYLCASSISGLEGETQYFGPGTRLLVL.

This clone appeared once. The chain recombines TRBV5-4 with TRBJ1-2, with unresolved D. This CDR3 region has 15 residues. Germline assignment: CDR1 SGHNT and CDR2 YYREEE (reference sequence). The germline V and J ends were trimmed by 2 bases and 0 bases, with 11 bases remaining between them. CDR3 nucleotides: TGTGCCAGCAGCTTCGGACGGTCAGCTAACTATGGCTACACCTTC. Amino acids: CASSFGRSANYGYTF. Combining the CDR3 with reference TRBV5-4 and TRBJ1-2 gives the whole variable domain ETGVTQSPTHLIKTRGQQVTLRCSSQSGHNTVSWYQQALGQGPQFIFQYYREEENGRGNFPPRFSGLQFPNYSSELNVNALELDDSALYLCASSFGRSANYGYTFGSGTRLTVV.

The V and J genes are TRBV7-2 and TRBJ1-6, with D possibly being TRBD1 (5 bases). Trimming shortened V by 6 bases and J by 0 bases, and 12 bases separated the two germline ends. CDR1 is SGHTA and CDR2 is FQGNSA in the germline V gene. There are 16 residues in the CDR3. Here the CDR3 reads CASSPDSSSYNSPLHF. In DNA, the CDR3 is TGTGCCAGCAGTCCTGACAGTAGCTCCTATAATTCACCCCTCCACTTT.

This clone was found once. The chain recombines TRBV28 with TRBJ2-7, with a possible D match to TRBD2 (6 bases). Germline V gives CDR1 MDHEN, CDR2 SYDVKM. The CDR3 contains 15 residues. Trimming took off 2 bases at V and 0 bases at J, with 11 bases between the two ends. CDR3 sequence: CASSLGGTLSYEQYF. The CDR3 region has the DNA TGTGCCAGCAGTTTAGGCGGGACCCTCTCCTACGAGCAGTACTTC.

A remark on this clone: The sample holds other DNA sequences that translate to the same CDR3. This chain uses TRBV9 with TRBJ2-7; weak D call: TRBD2 (5 bases). Germline CDR1 SGDLS, CDR2 YYNGEE. There are 15 residues in the CDR3. The V end was cut by 0 bases, the J end by 0 bases, with 10 bases between. CDR3 loop: CASSVAAGPSYEQYF. The CDR3 DNA reads as TGTGCCAGCAGCGTAGCGGCGGGCCCCTCCTACGAGCAGTACTTC.

J is TRBJ2-7 and V is TRBV6-5, with D unresolved. The CDR3 sequence is 14 residues long. Trimming shortened V by 4 bases and J by 3 bases, and 13 bases separated the two germline ends. Germline CDR1 MNHEY, CDR2 SVGAGI. As DNA, the CDR3 is TGTGCCAGCAGTTTTACAATCACAGACTACGAGCAGTACTTC. It translates to CASSFTITDYEQYF.

The chain links TRBV27 to TRBJ2-2; 7 bases align to TRBD1. CDR1 MNHEY and CDR2 SMNVEV come from the germline V gene (reference sequence). This CDR3 comprises 16 residues. J was trimmed by 7 bases and V by 5 bases; bases with no gene match: 13. CDR3 sequence reads: CASSPFRAGGNGELFF. The CDR3 DNA sequence: TGTGCCAGCAGTCCATTTCGGGCAGGGGGAAACGGGGAGCTGTTTTTT.

The chain recombines TRBV18 with TRBJ1-4; 9 bases fit TRBD1. Germline V CDR1 and CDR2: KGHSH, LQKENI. V gave up 6 bases and J gave up 5 bases; unmatched junction bases: 7. The CDR3 runs 15 residues. This CDR3 is CASSFPTGGNEKLFF. DNA of the CDR3: TGTGCCAGCTCGTTTCCGACAGGGGGAAATGAAAAACTGTTTTTT.

The V gene is TRBV7-2, the J gene TRBJ2-7; D unresolved. Germline CDR1 and CDR2: SGHTA and FQGNSA. The CDR3 is 14 amino acids. V dropped 5 bases and J dropped 2 bases, with 13 bases sitting between them. CDR3 amino acids: CASSPDVPPYEQYF. In DNA form, the CDR3 reads TGTGCCAGCAGCCCAGACGTGCCCCCCTACGAGCAGTACTTC.

The rearrangement links TRBV5-6 to TRBJ1-4; 8 bases are shared with TRBD1. V was clipped by 4 bases and J by 7 bases; unmatched bases: 9. The germline gives CDR1 SGHDT, CDR2 YYEEEE. The CDR3 has 15 amino acids. CDR3 sequence reads: CASSPMTGASEKLFF. CDR3 bases: TGTGCCAGCAGCCCGATGACAGGGGCGAGTGAAAAACTGTTTTTT.

In this sample, this clone turned up a few times. The chain employs TRBV6-1 and TRBJ2-2; no definite D call. Germline loops: CDR1 MNHNS, CDR2 SASEGT. The CDR3 sequence is 12 residues long. V lost 5 bases to trimming and J lost 4 bases, with 5 bases between them. CDR3 region: CASSRTTGELFF. CDR3 nucleotides: TGTGCCAGCAGTAGAACCACCGGGGAGCTGTTTTTT.

This clone was counted a single time. The chain combines TRBV15 with TRBJ1-3; TRBD1 might be the D (5 bases). This CDR3 is 13 amino acids long. The germline V gene has CDR1 LNHNV and CDR2 YYDKDF (reference sequence). V lost 4 bases and J 4 bases, leaving 8 bases between the germline ends. The CDR3 DNA reads TGTGCCACCAGCAACAACAGGGGAAACACCATATATTTT. It encodes CATSNNRGNTIYF.